This T cell receptor beta chain was captured by sequencing in a study of Ad26.COV2.S vaccination and SARS-CoV-2 variants. Study as a whole: Recipients of Ad26.COV2.S got it intramuscularly, once or twice 56 days apart.

Data came from immunoSEQ multiplex PCR; TCRdb stores just in-frame clones and leaves some out. The sample has about half a million clones; nearly 90% are singletons. This clone has more than one count but fewer than ten. Treatment reported: some 20 received Ad26.COV2.S at low or high dose, single or two shots; five or six received placebo; per-sample allocation not given. Day 63 after the first injection of vaccine or placebo was the sampling time. Expressing Wuhan-strain SARS-CoV-2 spike, an Ad26 vector served as the vaccine. Losses at the gene ends were 6 bases for V and 6 bases for J; bases not matched to a gene: 6. The germline V gene has CDR1 MDHEN and CDR2 SYDVKM. The CDR3 spans 14 residues.

Specimen: peripheral blood, collected in a trial of Ad26.COV2.S vaccine versus placebo. This chain links TRBV28 with TRBJ1-5, with TRBD1 identical over 9 bases. This receptor was obtained from a person aged 18-65 years who received the Ad26.COV2.S COVID-19 vaccine or a placebo. The CDR3 nucleotides are TGTGCCAGCAGACAGGGGGCGCTAGGTCAGCCCCAGCATTTT. Translated, it gives CASRQGALGQPQHF.